This passage covers 7 T cell receptor beta chains from one sample sequenced in a study of blood T cell repertoires in COVID-19. Sequenced by immunoSEQ multiplex PCR; TCRdb stores in-frame clones only, minus some. In the table there are about 350,000 clones, 88% of which are singletons. Input material: PBMCs or T cells enriched from blood (not recorded which). Every receptor here comes from a woman aged 25 to 39 who had been exposed to COVID-19.

In nucleotides, the CDR3 is TGTGCCAGCAGTTTTGGCGGGACGGCTCTCTACACCTTC. Protein: CASSFGGTALYTF. The chain joins TRBV28 to TRBJ1-2, with a tentative D call TRBD1 (5 bases). The V gene's germline CDR1 is MDHEN and CDR2 SYDVKM. The V gene lost 3 bases and the J gene lost 10 bases, with 15 bases spanning the gap. The CDR3 runs to 13 residues.

V is TRBV6-5 and J is TRBJ2-7, with 10 nucleotides matching TRBD1. Germline trimming cut 7 bases from V and 3 bases from J; bases unmatched to any gene: 6. Germline values: CDR1 MNHEY, CDR2 SVGAGI. The CDR3 totals 14 residues. The CDR3 sequence is CASTRDRGIYEQYF. CDR3 coding DNA: TGTGCCAGCACCCGGGACAGGGGTATCTACGAGCAGTACTTC.

The J gene is TRBJ1-5, the V gene TRBV19; possibly TRBD1 for D (6 bases). V dropped 5 bases and J dropped 1 base, with 12 bases sitting between them. The CDR3 runs 15 residues. CDR1 and CDR2 (germline): LNHDA, SQIVND (reference sequence). CDR3 in amino acids: CASSLHRESNQPQHF. CDR3 sequence (DNA): TGTGCCAGTAGTCTACACAGGGAAAGCAATCAGCCCCAGCATTTT.

The chain recombines TRBV18 with TRBJ2-2; a weak D match, TRBD2 (5 bases). Trimming stripped 3 bases from V and 7 bases from J, with 6 bases between. The CDR3 consists of 12 residues. CDR1 and CDR2 from the germline V gene are KGHSH and LQKENI. Written as DNA, the CDR3 is TGTGCCAGCTCACCGGAGGTCGGGGAGCTGTTTTTT. It codes for CASSPEVGELFF.

The gene calls are TRBV2 and TRBJ1-5; D unresolved. This CDR3 contains 14 residues. Trimming stripped 6 bases from V and 1 base from J, with 10 bases between. Germline loops: CDR1 SNHLY, CDR2 FYNNEI. DNA for the CDR3: TGTGCCAGCAGCGGTGACAACAGCAATCAGCCCCAGCATTTT. It codes for CASSGDNSNQPQHF.

The rearrangement uses TRBV5-1 and TRBJ2-7, with D possibly matching TRBD2 (5 bases). The CDR3 has 15 amino acids. Germline assignment: CDR1 SGHRS and CDR2 YFSETQ. Trimming took off 1 base at V and 4 bases at J, with 15 bases between the two ends. The CDR3 bases are TGCGCCAGCAGCTTGATGGGCACTAGTTCGTACGAGCAGTACTTC. Translation gives CASSLMGTSSYEQYF.

This clone appeared once. V gene TRBV28 combines with J gene TRBJ2-1, with unresolved D. Germline lookup yields CDR1 MDHEN and CDR2 SYDVKM. This CDR3 has 15 residues. V was cut by 7 bases and J by 2 bases, with 15 bases left in between. In DNA form, the CDR3 reads TGTGCCAGCAAGGTAGCTCATGGCGCCTACAATGAGCAGTTCTTC. Translating gives CASKVAHGAYNEQFF.